This T cell receptor beta chain was retrieved from a study of T-cell memory formation after mild COVID-19. Notes on the study in general: From day 15 to 85, contracting clones were balanced between CD4 and CD8, whereas later expanders leaned toward CD4+. CD4+ contracting clones were found mainly in CM and EM, and CD8+ ones in EMRA. SARS-CoV-2 specificity of second-wave clones peaking day 37 was unconfirmed.

TCRdb ran MiXCR on the 5' RACE reads and lists one entry per CDR3 protein. The sample contains approximately 300,000 distinct CDR3 sequences, around a sixth of which appear only once. This clonotype was recorded a few times. Its antigen remains unidentified. Sequences were obtained from PBMCs or a T cell subset sorted from them (not recorded which). This sequence was found in a young man who had mild COVID-19 (a few samples of this study predate the infection). Cell type and time point are not known.

The CDR3 spells CASSSKGVSNEQFF. The CDR3 coding sequence is TGTGCCAGCAGTTCCAAAGGGGTGAGCAATGAGCAGTTCTTC. The chain uses TRBV11-2 and TRBJ2-1, with D possibly being TRBD1 (5 bases). This CDR3 has 14 amino acids. Germline loops: CDR1 SGHAT, CDR2 FQNNGV. Trimming stripped 6 bases from V and 6 bases from J, with 15 bases between.